Following are 21 T cell receptor beta chains from one sample sequenced in a study of blood T cell repertoires in COVID-19. TCRdb's copy holds only in-frame clones and misses some; the assay was immunoSEQ multiplex PCR. The data contain about 190,000 clones, about 82% of them singletons. The specimen sequenced was PBMCs or T cells enriched from blood (not recorded which). The receptors stem from a man aged 40-49 years with acute COVID-19.

This rearrangement joins TRBV7-6 to TRBJ2-7; 7 bases agree with TRBD2. The CDR3 is 17 residues long. V trimming: 5 bases; J trimming: 0 bases; junction bases outside the gene matches: 13. The germline CDR1 and CDR2 sequences are SGHVS and FNYEAQ. The CDR3 protein is CASSLSVSGRYSYEQYF. CDR3 DNA: TGTGCCAGCAGCCTTTCAGTTTCCGGGAGGTACTCCTACGAGCAGTACTTC.

This sequence joins TRBV19 and TRBJ1-5; unclear D gene. The CDR3 consists of 12 residues. V was shortened by 2 bases and J by 6 bases, with 5 bases between the two germline ends. Per the germline V gene, CDR1 is LNHDA and CDR2 is SQIVND (reference sequence). The CDR3 nucleotides read TGTGCCAGTAGTATACACAGTCAGCCCCAGCATTTT. Amino acids: CASSIHSQPQHF.

The rearrangement uses TRBV2 and TRBJ2-1; TRBD2 might be the D (6 bases). CDR3 size: 13 residues. V dropped 7 bases and J dropped 7 bases, with 14 bases sitting between them. Germline V gene sequence: CDR1 SNHLY, CDR2 FYNNEI. The CDR3 DNA sequence: TGTGCCAGCAAGACTAGGGCGTTTAATGAGCAGTTCTTC. Translation: CASKTRAFNEQFF.

This chain uses TRBV5-1 with TRBJ1-1, with a tentative D call TRBD1 (5 bases). The CDR3 sequence is 14 residues long. Trimming took 1 base from V and 5 from J, leaving 12 bases between them. Germline-derived CDR1 and CDR2 are SGHRS and YFSETQ. CDR3 region: CASSLLVRATEAFF. In DNA, the CDR3 is TGCGCCAGCAGCTTGTTAGTCAGGGCTACTGAAGCTTTCTTT.

This clone was seen a single time. CDR3 sequence (DNA): TGTGCCAGCAGCTTTACAGGGAGCTCATACAATGAGCAGTTCTTC. Its translation is CASSFTGSSYNEQFF. The chain has TRBV11-2 and TRBJ2-1, with TRBD1 as a possible D gene (6 bases). Germline V CDR1 and CDR2: SGHAT, FQNNGV. Trimming pared 3 bases from V and 4 bases from J, leaving 13 bases between. CDR3 size: 15 residues.

The J gene is TRBJ1-1, the V gene TRBV6-5; D not certain. Trimming shortened V by 0 bases and J by 4 bases, and 12 bases separated the two germline ends. The CDR3 length is 15 residues. Per germline, CDR1 MNHEY and CDR2 SVGAGI. The CDR3 is CASSYSRSGGTEAFF. The CDR3 DNA reads as TGTGCCAGCAGTTACTCGAGGTCGGGTGGCACTGAAGCTTTCTTT.

This clone is a singleton in its sample. J is TRBJ1-1 and V is TRBV7-8; D unresolved. V shed 3 bases and J shed 3 bases, with 11 bases lying between them. CDR1 SGHVS and CDR2 FQNEAQ come from the germline V gene. There are 14 residues in the CDR3. Written as DNA, the CDR3 is TGTGCCAGCAGCTTTAGCGAGGGTTACACTGAAGCTTTCTTT. Translating gives CASSFSEGYTEAFF.

V is TRBV7-9 and J is TRBJ1-2; tentative D call: TRBD1 (5 bases). The CDR3 is 16 amino acids. Trimming took 5 bases from V and 4 from J, leaving 20 bases between them. CDR1 is SEHNR, CDR2 FQNEAQ, per germline (reference sequence). Here the CDR3 reads CASSPPYDGGGYGYTF. The CDR3 DNA reads as TGTGCCAGCAGCCCTCCCTACGACGGGGGGGGCTATGGCTACACCTTC.

The rearrangement uses TRBV14 and TRBJ2-7; 8 nucleotides agree with TRBD2. V gave up 3 bases and J gave up 3 bases; unmatched junction bases: 7. The germline V gene has CDR1 SGHDN and CDR2 FVKESK. The CDR3 covers 15 residues. The CDR3 loop is CASSHSLGTSYEQYF. DNA of the CDR3: TGTGCCAGCAGCCATTCGCTTGGGACTAGCTACGAGCAGTACTTC.

The V gene is TRBV9, the J gene TRBJ1-3; a weak D match, TRBD1 (6 bases). From germline, CDR1 is SGDLS and CDR2 YYNGEE. V lost 0 bases to trimming and J lost 1 base, with 11 bases between them. The CDR3 runs 16 residues. CDR3 bases: TGTGCCAGCAGCGTAGGGCTGGGGGCGTCTGGAAACACCATATATTTT. It yields the protein CASSVGLGASGNTIYF.

The J gene is TRBJ2-7, the V gene TRBV28; TRBD1 agrees at 10 bases. Per germline, CDR1 MDHEN and CDR2 SYDVKM. V trimming: 6 bases; J trimming: 3 bases; junction bases outside the gene matches: 8. CDR3 length: 15 amino acids. The CDR3 DNA sequence: TGTGCCAGCAGCAGAGACAGGGGGCGCCTCTACGAGCAGTACTTC. Amino acid sequence: CASSRDRGRLYEQYF.

The rearrangement uses TRBV5-4 and TRBJ2-5; perhaps TRBD2 as D (6 bases). Per germline, CDR1 SGHNT and CDR2 YYREEE (reference sequence). The CDR3 sequence is 14 residues long. Trimming took 5 bases from V and 4 from J, leaving 15 bases between them. CDR3 protein: CASSPGPEGETQYF. The CDR3, as DNA: TGTGCCAGCAGTCCGGGGCCGGAGGGAGAGACCCAGTACTTC.

Here the CDR3 reads CASSLRGSISYNEQFF. The CDR3 DNA sequence: TGCGCCAGCAGCTTGCGCGGGTCTATCTCCTACAATGAGCAGTTCTTC. The chain is built from TRBV5-1 and TRBJ2-1; the D gene is possibly TRBD2 (5 bases). Germline V gene data show CDR1 as SGHRS and CDR2 as YFSETQ. Trimming shortened V by 1 base and J by 0 bases, and 11 bases separated the two germline ends. CDR3 length equals 16 residues.

V usage is TRBV6-2 or TRBV6-3 and J usage is TRBJ1-6; no reliable D call. Per the germline V gene, CDR1 is MNHEY and CDR2 is SVGEGT. The CDR3 runs 13 residues. Trimming shortened V by 4 bases and J by 9 bases, and 10 bases separated the two germline ends. The CDR3 here is CASSSPSRSPLHF. The CDR3 DNA follows: TGTGCCAGCAGTTCTCCGTCCCGTTCACCCCTCCACTTT.

The chain has TRBV6-4 and TRBJ1-4, with TRBD1 matching 7 bases. V lost 2 bases, J lost 0 bases, and 21 bases stayed unmatched. The CDR3 runs to 22 residues. CDR1 and CDR2 from the germline V gene are MRHNA and SNTAGT. The CDR3 reads CASSDVVPCAGQWGATNEKLFF. The DNA for the CDR3 is TGTGCCAGCAGTGACGTCGTCCCTTGTGCGGGACAGTGGGGGGCAACTAATGAAAAACTGTTTTTT.

This clone appeared once. This chain connects TRBV4-2 to TRBJ2-7; TRBD1 might be the D (6 bases). Per germline, CDR1 LGHNA and CDR2 YNFKEQ. There are 15 residues in the CDR3. The V and J ends lost 0 bases and 2 bases respectively, with 11 bases between them. CDR3 sequence: CASSQDATGPYEQYF. CDR3 DNA: TGTGCCAGCAGCCAAGATGCCACAGGGCCCTACGAGCAGTACTTC.

This clone has just a few counts. The gene calls are TRBV6-4 and TRBJ2-2, with TRBD1 as a possible D gene (5 bases). Deletions cut 3 bases from V and 3 bases from J, with 11 bases between. The CDR3 is made up of 15 amino acids. Per the germline V gene, CDR1 is MRHNA and CDR2 is SNTAGT. As DNA, the CDR3 is TGTGCCAGCAGTGATACGGACACCGACACCGGGGAGCTGTTTTTT. Its translation is CASSDTDTDTGELFF.

The chain joins TRBV10-3 to TRBJ2-1, with 8 bases lining up with TRBD1. CDR1 is ENHRY, CDR2 SYGVKD, per germline. This CDR3 has 14 amino acids. Trimming removed 7 bases from V and 7 bases from J; junction bases left unmatched: 9. The CDR3 DNA sequence: TGTGCCATCACCGAGGCAGGGGGCGAGAATGAGCAGTTCTTC. It specifies CAITEAGGENEQFF.

This chain links TRBV30 with TRBJ2-2; D is ambiguous. The V gene's germline CDR1 is GTSNPN and CDR2 SVGIG (reference sequence). Trimming removed 2 bases from V and 1 base from J, with 5 bases in between. CDR3 length: 13 residues. The CDR3 DNA follows: TGTGCCTGGAGTTCCGGGAACACCGGGGAGCTGTTTTTT. Residues: CAWSSGNTGELFF.

The rearrangement uses TRBV9 and TRBJ2-5, with a tentative D call TRBD1 (6 bases). Germline CDR1 reads SGDLS; CDR2 reads YYNGEE. V gave up 0 bases and J gave up 2 bases, with 8 bases separating them. The CDR3 totals 14 residues. The CDR3 DNA reads TGTGCCAGCAGCGTAGGAGGGGGACAAGAGACCCAGTACTTC. This encodes CASSVGGGQETQYF.

V is TRBV7-2 and J is TRBJ2-1; 10 bases map to TRBD1. Germline CDR1 is SGHTA and CDR2 is FQGNSA. The V gene end was trimmed by 3 bases and the J gene end by 5 bases; junction bases not matched to a gene: 4. This CDR3 comprises 15 residues. CDR3 protein: CASSFAGQGNNEQFF. The CDR3 DNA reads TGTGCCAGCAGCTTTGCGGGACAGGGGAACAATGAGCAGTTCTTC.